The TCR beta chain under discussion was sequenced for a study of metastatic and nonmetastatic thyroid tumors. At the level of the study: Peripheral blood and tumor or nodule samples from malignant and benign thyroid patients were compared.

The CDR3 sequence is 15 residues long. Looked up from germline, CDR1 is SNHLY and CDR2 is FYNNEI. Trimming at V came to 6 bases and at J to 3 bases, leaving 8 bases not matched to a gene. By sample fraction, this clone is medium-sized. Its target is unknown. General study results and limits: According to reports, the diversity of TCR beta was significantly higher in malignant thyroid tumors than in benign nodules, and this held in both blood and tumor samples.

Thyroid surgery took place with no prior treatment in any patient. With MiXCR, TCRdb called clones anew from the PCR reads. The data contain fewer than 15,000 clones, 12% of them singletons. The rearrangement joins TRBV2 to TRBJ1-2, with TRBD1 identical over 9 bases. This receptor was taken from a female donor with papillary thyroid cancer or a benign thyroid nodule (not recorded which). Some clones in this sample may be carry-over from other donors' samples. The sequenced sample consisted of blood. The DNA of the CDR3 is TGTGCCAGCAGAGCCCGGGACAGGGTGGACTATGGCTACACCTTC. Amino acids: CASRARDRVDYGYTF.